The sequence of this T cell receptor (beta chain) was determined in a study of cytomegalovirus exposure and HLA in healthy donors. Study details: Around 87 million unique TCRs, all from HLA-typed donors, were included in an early release of the data.

General study results and limits: The sole available immune exposure information was CMV serostatus. In vitro data verified three CMV-associated chains as specific for CMV antigens.

J was trimmed by 1 base and V by 8 bases; bases with no gene match: 6. This CDR3 is 14 amino acids long. CDR1 MDHEN and CDR2 SYDVKM come from the germline V gene. Turning to this clone: Its antigen is undetermined.

Researchers ran the PCR with 60 Vbeta and 13 Jbeta primers. Profiled with immunoSEQ multiplex PCR; TCRdb holds only in-frame clones, not every one. The table has 75,000 to 100,000 clones, less than 8% seen once. The chain links TRBV28 to TRBJ1-1; 8 bases line up with TRBD1. The clonotype originates from a man aged 50 or older in good health and CMV-seronegative. The sequenced sample consisted of PBMCs. CDR3 loop: CASQKTGGNTEAFF. The CDR3 DNA follows: TGTGCCAGCCAGAAAACAGGGGGGAACACTGAAGCTTTCTTT.